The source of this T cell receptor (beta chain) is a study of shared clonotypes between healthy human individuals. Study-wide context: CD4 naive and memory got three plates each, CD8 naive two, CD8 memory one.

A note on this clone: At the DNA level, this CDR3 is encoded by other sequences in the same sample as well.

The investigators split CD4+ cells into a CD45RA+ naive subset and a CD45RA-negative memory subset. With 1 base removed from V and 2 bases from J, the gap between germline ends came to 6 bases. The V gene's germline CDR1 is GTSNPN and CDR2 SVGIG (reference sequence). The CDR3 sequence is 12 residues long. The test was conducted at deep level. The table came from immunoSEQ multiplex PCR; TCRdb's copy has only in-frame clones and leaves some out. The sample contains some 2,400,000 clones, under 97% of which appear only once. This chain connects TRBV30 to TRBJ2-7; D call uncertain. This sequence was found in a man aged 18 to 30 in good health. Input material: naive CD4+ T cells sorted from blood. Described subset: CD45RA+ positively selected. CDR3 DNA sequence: TGTGCCTGGAGTGGACGGGCCTACGAGCAGTACTTC. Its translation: CAWSGRAYEQYF. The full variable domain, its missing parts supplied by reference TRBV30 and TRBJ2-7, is SQTIHQWPATLVQPVGSPLSLECTVEGTSNPNLYWYRQAAGRGLQLLFYSVGIGQISSEVPQNLSASRPQDRQFILSSKKLLLSDSGFYLCAWSGRAYEQYFGPGTRLTVT.